This T cell receptor (beta chain) was identified during a study of shared clonotypes between healthy human individuals. V shed 4 bases, J shed 0 bases, and the junction held 22 bases outside the gene matches. CDR3 length: 20 residues. CDR1 is SGHRS, CDR2 YFSETQ, per germline. Deep was the level used in running the assay. This table comes from immunoSEQ multiplex PCR, and its TCRdb copy is limited to in-frame clones, with some not included. Of fewer than 2.5 million clones detected, 93% appear once; the ten largest clones hold 0.36%. Findings of the study overall: Naive subsets generally exceeded memory subsets in estimated richness.

On this clone itself: Its antigen is currently unknown.

None of the donors, who were healthy HIV-negative adults, had recently had acute infections or vaccinations. The clonotype was recovered from a young man in good health. Some clones in this sample may be carry-over from other donors' samples. The V and J genes are TRBV5-1 and TRBJ2-7, with 7 bases that match TRBD1. Sequenced: naive CD4+ T cells from PBMCs. As for subset: CD45RA+ positively selected. The DNA of the CDR3 is TGCGCCAGCAGCCTAACGAATCGAACGGGACAGAATCGTTACTCCTACGAGCAGTACTTC. Translation gives CASSLTNRTGQNRYSYEQYF.